The 10 T cell receptor beta chains below were found in one sample sequenced in a study of regulatory T cells in long-lasting Graves disease. CDR3 regions were amplified by Arm-PCR using iRepertoire HTBI primers to build TCR beta libraries. TCRdb called the multiplex PCR reads again in MiXCR, with one record for every CDR3 protein. The sample records a few hundred thousand distinct CDR3 sequences, less than 30% being singletons. Time point reported: persistent/refractory GD, antithyroid drugs over 5 years with positive TRAb. PBMC-derived RNA was used for the TCR library. Sequences were derived from peripheral blood mononuclear cells (PBMCs), sampled when the disease was refractory, from a patient treated with antithyroid drugs. All receptors derive from a woman aged 40 to 49 with Graves disease.

This clonotype was counted between two and nine times. This chain links TRBV27 with TRBJ2-1, with TRBD2 matching over 8 bases. With V trimmed by 7 bases and J by 10 bases, 15 bases remained unmatched. This CDR3 has 15 residues. CDR1 and CDR2 (germline): MNHEY, SMNVEV (reference sequence). The CDR3 loop is CASTNSGSRTQEQFF. CDR3 bases: TGTGCCAGCACTAACAGCGGGAGCCGCACACAAGAGCAGTTCTTC.

The CDR3 nucleotides are TGTGCCAGCAGCTTGATGGGACTAGCGCACTCCTACGAGCAGTACTTC. It encodes CASSLMGLAHSYEQYF. V is TRBV5-6 and J is TRBJ2-7, with 10 bases that match TRBD2. Germline assignment: CDR1 SGHDT and CDR2 YYEEEE. Trimming removed 1 base from V and 0 bases from J; junction bases left unmatched: 4. CDR3 length equals 16 residues.

This clonotype was counted many times. The chain employs TRBV28 and TRBJ1-2; D unresolved. CDR3 length: 14 amino acids. V lost 1 base, J lost 6 bases, and 12 bases lay in between. Germline V lookup: CDR1 MDHEN, CDR2 SYDVKM. CDR3 nucleotides: TGTGCCAGCAGTTTATTGGTGAAGCAGAATGGCTACACCTTC. Its translation is CASSLLVKQNGYTF.

Concerning this clonotype itself: This is likely a read error, given that the CDR3 carries no conserved phenylalanine or tryptophan at its end. V and J are TRBV3-1 and TRBJ2-7, with D maybe TRBD2 (6 bases). CDR1 is LGHDT, CDR2 YNNKEL, per germline (reference sequence). CDR3 size: 13 residues. The V and J ends lost 1 base and 3 bases respectively, with 7 bases between them. CDR3 sequence reads: CASSQVGSYEQYL. The CDR3, as DNA: TGTGCCAGCAGCCAAGTCGGGAGCTACGAGCAGTACCTC.

V usage is TRBV5-1 and J usage is TRBJ2-1; maybe TRBD1 (5 bases). The CDR3 has 16 residues. The ends were cut back, 3 bases at V and 1 base at J, with 14 bases in the middle. Germline V gene lookup returns CDR1 SGHRS and CDR2 YFSETQ. The CDR3, as DNA: TGCGCCAGCAGCTCCCAAGGACAACTATCCTACAATGAGCAGTTCTTC. Translation gives CASSSQGQLSYNEQFF.

In the case of this clonotype: A single base is all that separates this from a far larger clone, so a read error is likely. This chain links TRBV12-3 or TRBV12-4 with TRBJ1-1; possibly TRBD1 for D (5 bases). Deletions cut 6 bases from V and 1 base from J, with 6 bases between. This CDR3 comprises 12 residues. The CDR3 here is CASRTANTEAFF. CDR3 sequence (DNA): TGTGCCAGCAGGACAGCGAACACTGAAGCTTTCTTT.

This clonotype has at least ten counts. The rearrangement uses TRBV27 and TRBJ2-7, with D uncertain. V was clipped by 0 bases and J by 1 base, with 7 bases between them. CDR3 length equals 14 residues. The germline CDR1 and CDR2 sequences are MNHEY and SMNVEV (reference sequence). The CDR3 protein is CASSLSLNSYEQYF. CDR3 coding DNA: TGTGCCAGCAGTTTATCGCTGAATTCCTACGAGCAGTACTTC.

The gene calls are TRBV2 and TRBJ2-3, with D possibly being TRBD2 (5 bases). Per germline, CDR1 SNHLY and CDR2 FYNNEI. Trimming took 6 bases from V and 6 from J, leaving 19 bases between them. The CDR3 extends over 15 amino acids. CDR3 bases: TGTGCCAGCAGCCAAGATGAGGACTCAGAGGATACGCAGTATTTT. This translates into CASSQDEDSEDTQYF.

There are a few counts of this clonotype. The chain carries TRBV18 and TRBJ1-1; D is undetermined. The length of the CDR3 is 12 residues. With 1 base removed from V and 8 bases from J, the gap between germline ends came to 8 bases. Germline V CDR1 and CDR2: KGHSH, LQKENI. This CDR3 reads CASSPLPPEAFF. CDR3 DNA sequence: TGTGCCAGCTCACCACTACCCCCGGAAGCTTTCTTT.

The chain joins TRBV10-2 to TRBJ2-7, with D tentatively TRBD2 (6 bases). The CDR3 runs 14 residues. In germline, CDR1 is WSHSY, CDR2 SAAADI. Trimming pared 5 bases from V and 6 bases from J, leaving 17 bases between. CDR3 amino acids: CASSPGVLFGEQYF. Here the CDR3 DNA reads TGCGCCAGCAGTCCGGGAGTTCTTTTTGGCGAGCAGTACTTC.